Sequencing of this T cell receptor (beta chain) was carried out in a study of T-cell reconstitution after alpha-beta-depleted transplantation in children. This clonotype was observed once. Molecular barcoding with unique molecular identifiers was used for the TCRbeta library. Using its own MiXCR run on the PCR reads, TCRdb lists one record per CDR3 protein. This sample yields more than 450,000 distinct CDR3 sequences, of which about a sixth are seen a single time; more than 2.5% belongs to the top ten. Germline assignment: CDR1 DFQATT and CDR2 SNEGSKA (reference sequence). This CDR3 region has 14 residues. With 6 bases removed from V and 5 bases from J, the gap between germline ends came to 20 bases.

The chain uses TRBV20-1 and TRBJ2-7; D is perhaps TRBD2 (6 bases). The sequence was obtained from a human donor who donated a stem cell graft to a child with acute lymphoblastic leukemia. This specimen was PBMCs from the stem cell graft donor, taken from the stem cell graft. The chain's CDR3 is CSAPRDSGLHEQYF. The CDR3 DNA sequence: TGCAGTGCACCTCGGGACTCCGGACTCCACGAGCAGTACTTC.